These T cell receptor beta chains were read from a single sample in a study of T cells in Graves' hyperthyroidism and ophthalmopathy. Via MiXCR, TCRdb re-called the multiplex PCR reads, giving one row per CDR3 protein. The repertoire holds roughly 380,000 distinct CDR3 sequences, with approximately 14% as singletons. The material sequenced was blood. The receptors derive from a woman in her sixties with Graves' hyperthyroidism. Each CDR3 is given with its conserved first and last residue. A D gene is named only where the DNA matches it firmly. For some rows the clone size is stated as once, few or many, or as a class when expanded; others skip it.

v_gene: TRBV2; d_gene: TRBD2; len: 14; abundance: NA; j_gene: TRBJ2-7; CDR3aa: CASCPSSGYYEQYF; CDR3nt: TGTGCCAGTTGCCCCTCTAGCGGCTACTACGAGCAGTACTTC
v_gene: TRBV7-3; d_gene: TRBD2; len: 15; abundance: NA; j_gene: TRBJ2-1; CDR3aa: CASSLTGGGVNEQSF; CDR3nt: TGTGCCAGCAGCTTAACGGGGGGGGGTGTGAATGAGCAGTCCTTC
v_gene: TRBV5-6; d_gene: TRBD2; len: 14; abundance: many; j_gene: TRBJ2-3; CDR3aa: CASSRTSGTMEQYF; CDR3nt: TGTGCCAGCAGCAGGACTAGCGGGACCATGGAGCAGTATTTT
v_gene: TRBV29-1; d_gene: NA; len: 13; abundance: NA; j_gene: TRBJ2-3; CDR3aa: CSVDRTAGDTQYF; CDR3nt: TGCAGCGTCGATCGGACAGCGGGAGATACGCAGTATTTT
v_gene: TRBV5-1; d_gene: NA; len: 14; abundance: many; j_gene: TRBJ2-1; CDR3aa: CASSVQTSSNEQFF; CDR3nt: TGCGCCAGCAGCGTACAGACCTCCTCCAATGAGCAGTTCTTC
v_gene: TRBV7-9; d_gene: NA; len: 13; abundance: few; j_gene: TRBJ2-1; CDR3aa: CASSLIRDGEQFF; CDR3nt: TGTGCCAGCAGCTTAATCAGGGACGGTGAGCAGTTCTTC
v_gene: TRBV6-1; d_gene: TRBD1; len: 15; abundance: many; j_gene: TRBJ1-2; CDR3aa: CASRKSQGADYGYTF; CDR3nt: TGTGCCAGCAGGAAGTCACAGGGGGCCGACTATGGCTACACCTTC
v_gene: TRBV29-1; d_gene: NA; len: 13; abundance: many; j_gene: TRBJ2-1; CDR3aa: CSVEAARNNEQFF; CDR3nt: TGCAGCGTTGAAGCGGCACGGAACAATGAGCAGTTCTTC
v_gene: TRBV24-1; d_gene: NA; len: 13; abundance: many; j_gene: TRBJ2-7; CDR3aa: CATSDSGTYEQYF; CDR3nt: TGTGCCACCAGTGATTCCGGGACTTACGAGCAGTACTTC
v_gene: TRBV20-1; d_gene: TRBD1; len: 16; abundance: many; j_gene: TRBJ1-2; CDR3aa: CSARDERTGAIGGYTF; CDR3nt: TGCAGTGCTAGAGACGAAAGGACAGGGGCTATTGGTGGCTACACCTTC
v_gene: TRBV28; d_gene: NA; len: 13; abundance: NA; j_gene: TRBJ2-7; CDR3aa: CASSFPTSYEQYF; CDR3nt: TGTGCCAGCAGTTTCCCGACTAGTTACGAGCAGTACTTC
v_gene: TRBV29-1; d_gene: NA; len: 12; abundance: few; j_gene: TRBJ1-2; CDR3aa: CSVEVVSEGYTF; CDR3nt: TGCAGCGTCGAGGTGGTTTCAGAGGGCTACACCTTC
v_gene: TRBV3-1; d_gene: NA; len: 13; abundance: many; j_gene: TRBJ2-3; CDR3aa: CASSQAQGDTQYF; CDR3nt: TGTGCCAGCAGCCAAGCCCAAGGCGATACGCAGTATTTT
v_gene: TRBV28; d_gene: TRBD2; len: 16; abundance: NA; j_gene: TRBJ2-2; CDR3aa: CASPPPGLAGAGELFF; CDR3nt: TGTGCCAGCCCACCTCCCGGACTAGCGGGAGCCGGGGAGCTGTTTTTT
v_gene: TRBV5-1; d_gene: TRBD1; len: 15; abundance: many; j_gene: TRBJ1-5; CDR3aa: CASSLGQGASQPQHF; CDR3nt: TGCGCCAGCAGCTTGGGGCAGGGGGCGAGTCAGCCCCAGCATTTT
v_gene: TRBV6-1; d_gene: NA; len: 14; abundance: many; j_gene: TRBJ2-1; CDR3aa: CASSKPGHLNEQFF; CDR3nt: TGTGCCAGCAGCAAACCGGGACACCTCAATGAGCAGTTCTTC
v_gene: TRBV7-8; d_gene: TRBD1; len: 17; abundance: many; j_gene: TRBJ2-3; CDR3aa: CASSSRLQGGYTDTQYF; CDR3nt: TGTGCCAGCAGCTCCCGGCTACAGGGGGGATACACAGATACGCAGTATTTT
v_gene: TRBV20-1; d_gene: NA; len: 13; abundance: many; j_gene: TRBJ2-5; CDR3aa: CSARFQGLETQYF; CDR3nt: TGCAGTGCTAGATTTCAGGGGCTCGAGACCCAGTACTTC
v_gene: TRBV2; d_gene: TRBD2; len: 16; abundance: many; j_gene: TRBJ2-1; CDR3aa: CASGGRTSGTYNEQFF; CDR3nt: TGTGCCAGCGGTGGAAGGACTAGCGGTACCTACAATGAGCAGTTCTTC
v_gene: TRBV10-3; d_gene: NA; len: 12; abundance: NA; j_gene: TRBJ1-5; CDR3aa: CAIGWGNQPQHF; CDR3nt: TGTGCCATCGGCTGGGGCAATCAGCCCCAGCATTTT
v_gene: TRBV20-1; d_gene: TRBD1; len: 16; abundance: few; j_gene: TRBJ2-2; CDR3aa: CSARAIQGNSAGELFF; CDR3nt: TGCAGTGCTAGAGCAATACAGGGGAATTCAGCGGGGGAGCTGTTTTTT
v_gene: TRBV5-4; d_gene: NA; len: 15; abundance: few; j_gene: TRBJ2-3; CDR3aa: CASSLGGTITDTQYF; CDR3nt: TGTGCCAGCAGCTTGGGAGGGACAATAACAGATACGCAGTATTTT
v_gene: TRBV11-2; d_gene: NA; len: 16; abundance: NA; j_gene: TRBJ2-5; CDR3aa: CASSQKTESEQETQYF; CDR3nt: TGTGCCAGCAGCCAAAAAACCGAGTCAGAACAAGAGACCCAGTACTTC
v_gene: TRBV20-1; d_gene: NA; len: 14; abundance: few; j_gene: TRBJ1-6; CDR3aa: CSARDLLPNSPLHF; CDR3nt: TGCAGTGCTAGAGATTTACTGCCAAATTCACCCCTCCACTTT
v_gene: TRBV6-5; d_gene: NA; len: 16; abundance: few; j_gene: TRBJ2-1; CDR3aa: CASSYARDKLSDEQFF; CDR3nt: TGTGCCAGCAGTTACGCCCGGGACAAATTAAGCGATGAGCAGTTCTTC
v_gene: TRBV29-1; d_gene: NA; len: 14; abundance: few; j_gene: TRBJ1-1; CDR3aa: CSVGNVLGGTEAFF; CDR3nt: TGCAGCGTTGGGAATGTGTTGGGGGGAACTGAAGCTTTCTTT
v_gene: TRBV20-1; d_gene: TRBD1; len: 14; abundance: once; j_gene: TRBJ2-7; CDR3aa: CSARVPGGFYEQYF; CDR3nt: TGCAGTGCTAGAGTGCCAGGGGGTTTCTACGAGCAGTACTTC
v_gene: TRBV11-2; d_gene: NA; len: 13; abundance: many; j_gene: TRBJ2-7; CDR3aa: CASSPISGLGQYF; CDR3nt: TGTGCCAGCAGCCCAATATCCGGTTTGGGGCAGTACTTC
v_gene: TRBV5-1; d_gene: NA; len: 12; abundance: NA; j_gene: TRBJ2-1; CDR3aa: CASKEGYNERFF; CDR3nt: TGCGCCAGCAAGGAAGGGTACAATGAGCGGTTCTTC
v_gene: TRBV7-9; d_gene: TRBD2; len: 19; abundance: NA; j_gene: TRBJ2-1; CDR3aa: CASSLGKIIDSGRLNEQFF; CDR3nt: TGTGCCAGCAGCTTAGGGAAAATCATAGATAGCGGGAGATTAAATGAGCAGTTCTTC
v_gene: TRBV12-3/TRBV12-4; d_gene: NA; len: 17; abundance: many; j_gene: TRBJ2-7; CDR3aa: CASSFSFGGGSSYEQYF; CDR3nt: TGTGCCAGCAGTTTCTCGTTCGGGGGAGGTAGTTCCTACGAGCAGTACTTC
v_gene: TRBV2; d_gene: TRBD2; len: 14; abundance: many; j_gene: TRBJ2-1; CDR3aa: CASKGRGTVNEQFF; CDR3nt: TGTGCCAGCAAGGGGCGGGGGACTGTTAATGAGCAGTTCTTC
v_gene: TRBV18; d_gene: NA; len: 15; abundance: many; j_gene: TRBJ2-1; CDR3aa: CASSPPGASYNEQFF; CDR3nt: TGTGCCAGCTCACCACCGGGAGCCTCCTACAATGAGCAGTTCTTC
v_gene: TRBV7-6; d_gene: TRBD2; len: 13; abundance: few; j_gene: TRBJ2-7; CDR3aa: CASSFSSLAEQYF; CDR3nt: TGTGCCAGCAGCTTTAGTTCACTAGCGGAGCAGTACTTC
v_gene: TRBV11-3; d_gene: NA; len: 12; abundance: many; j_gene: TRBJ2-7; CDR3aa: CASSLTDYEQYF; CDR3nt: TGTGCCAGCAGCTTGACAGACTACGAGCAGTACTTC
v_gene: TRBV2; d_gene: NA; len: 17; abundance: many; j_gene: TRBJ2-7; CDR3aa: CASSEAHHPGRRFEQYF; CDR3nt: TGTGCCAGCAGTGAAGCTCACCACCCGGGACGTAGATTCGAGCAGTACTTC
v_gene: TRBV5-1; d_gene: TRBD1; len: 15; abundance: few; j_gene: TRBJ1-2; CDR3aa: CASSLQTGGEYGYTF; CDR3nt: TGCGCCAGCAGCCTGCAAACAGGGGGAGAGTATGGCTACACCTTC
v_gene: TRBV7-9; d_gene: NA; len: 15; abundance: many; j_gene: TRBJ2-7; CDR3aa: CASSLWAGKTVEQYF; CDR3nt: TGTGCCAGCAGCTTATGGGCAGGAAAGACGGTCGAGCAGTACTTC
v_gene: TRBV12-3/TRBV12-4; d_gene: TRBD2; len: 12; abundance: many; j_gene: TRBJ2-7; CDR3aa: CASSPRGEGQYF; CDR3nt: TGTGCCAGCAGCCCACGAGGGGAGGGACAGTACTTC
v_gene: TRBV9; d_gene: TRBD2; len: 18; abundance: NA; j_gene: TRBJ2-2; CDR3aa: CASSGPGLAGGNTGELFF; CDR3nt: TGTGCCAGCAGCGGCCCGGGACTAGCGGGAGGGAACACCGGGGAGCTGTTTTTT
v_gene: TRBV19; d_gene: NA; len: 14; abundance: few; j_gene: TRBJ2-7; CDR3aa: CASSIDWPQGEQYF; CDR3nt: TGTGCCAGTAGTATAGATTGGCCCCAGGGCGAGCAGTACTTC
v_gene: TRBV10-3; d_gene: NA; len: 17; abundance: few; j_gene: TRBJ2-1; CDR3aa: CAISPGGGRAVNNEQFF; CDR3nt: TGTGCCATCAGTCCAGGGGGCGGGAGGGCCGTAAACAATGAGCAGTTCTTC
v_gene: TRBV2; d_gene: NA; len: 15; abundance: many; j_gene: TRBJ2-5; CDR3aa: CASSDQSVGVGTQYF; CDR3nt: TGTGCCAGCAGTGATCAATCGGTTGGGGTCGGGACCCAGTACTTC
v_gene: TRBV4-1; d_gene: NA; len: 14; abundance: NA; j_gene: TRBJ1-5; CDR3aa: CASSQIWGAQPQHF; CDR3nt: TGCGCCAGCAGCCAAATCTGGGGGGCTCAGCCCCAGCATTTT
v_gene: TRBV19; d_gene: NA; len: 17; abundance: many; j_gene: TRBJ2-7; CDR3aa: CASSLAFVGPPRGEQYF; CDR3nt: TGTGCCAGTAGCCTGGCCTTTGTCGGGCCCCCGCGGGGCGAGCAGTACTTC
v_gene: TRBV4-1; d_gene: TRBD2; len: 16; abundance: NA; j_gene: TRBJ2-3; CDR3aa: CASSHYSGSGTDTQYF; CDR3nt: TGCGCCAGCAGCCACTATAGCGGGAGTGGCACAGATACGCAGTATTTT
v_gene: TRBV18; d_gene: NA; len: 14; abundance: many; j_gene: TRBJ2-1; CDR3aa: CASSPPAGRNEQFF; CDR3nt: TGTGCCAGCTCACCACCGGCAGGGAGGAATGAGCAGTTCTTC
v_gene: TRBV12-3/TRBV12-4; d_gene: NA; len: 14; abundance: many; j_gene: TRBJ2-1; CDR3aa: CASTPGVSYNEQFF; CDR3nt: TGTGCCAGTACCCCCGGGGTCTCCTACAATGAGCAGTTCTTC
v_gene: TRBV18; d_gene: TRBD1; len: 14; abundance: few; j_gene: TRBJ2-7; CDR3aa: CASSPHQGAYEQYF; CDR3nt: TGTGCCAGCTCACCACATCAGGGGGCCTACGAGCAGTACTTC
v_gene: TRBV18; d_gene: NA; len: 12; abundance: few; j_gene: TRBJ2-1; CDR3aa: CASSPAGDEQFF; CDR3nt: TGTGCCAGCTCACCAGCAGGGGATGAGCAGTTCTTC
v_gene: TRBV29-1; d_gene: TRBD2; len: 13; abundance: many; j_gene: TRBJ2-5; CDR3aa: CSGLAGGLETQYF; CDR3nt: TGCAGCGGACTAGCGGGAGGGCTGGAGACCCAGTACTTC
v_gene: TRBV5-1; d_gene: TRBD1; len: 15; abundance: NA; j_gene: TRBJ1-1; CDR3aa: CASSRGGTGNTEAFF; CDR3nt: TGCGCCAGCAGCCGGGGCGGGACAGGGAACACTGAAGCTTTCTTT
v_gene: TRBV6-5; d_gene: NA; len: 15; abundance: many; j_gene: TRBJ2-3; CDR3aa: CASSYGGPSTDTQYF; CDR3nt: TGTGCCAGCAGTTACGGGGGGCCGAGCACAGATACGCAGTATTTT
v_gene: TRBV5-1; d_gene: TRBD2; len: 15; abundance: NA; j_gene: TRBJ2-7; CDR3aa: CASSLFGGGNYEQYF; CDR3nt: TGCGCCAGCAGCTTGTTTGGGGGAGGGAACTACGAGCAGTACTTC